This entry features one TCR beta chain sequence. What it recognizes is unknown. The data were obtained in a study of beta chain features in type 1 diabetes. For the study at large: Patients were similar to healthy donors in age and gender (as well as in cell yields). Regarding the study as a whole: Shortening of TCRB CDR3s, moderate but significant, appeared in all four CD4+ subsets of Type 1 diabetes patients.

Every bit of the isolated RNA underwent reverse transcription, so sequencing read expressed TCRB transcripts. Regulatory, naive and central memory T cell samples averaged roughly 3.5 million reads. Clones were sequenced by immunoSEQ multiplex PCR, and TCRdb holds only the in-frame ones, with some missing. The sample yields 52,000 or so clones, 52% seen once. The purity of all sorted populations exceeded 95%. Sequenced material: Tregs from blood. The sequence derives from a woman in her 40s with type 1 diabetes.

CDR3 amino acids: CASSLYQQETQYF. As DNA, the CDR3 is TGTGCCAGCAGCTTATACCAGCAAGAGACCCAGTACTTC. The rearrangement joins TRBV7-2 to TRBJ2-5; unclear D gene. The CDR3 length is 13 residues. From germline, CDR1 is SGHTA and CDR2 FQGNSA. Trimming shortened V by 2 bases and J by 2 bases, and 6 bases separated the two germline ends.